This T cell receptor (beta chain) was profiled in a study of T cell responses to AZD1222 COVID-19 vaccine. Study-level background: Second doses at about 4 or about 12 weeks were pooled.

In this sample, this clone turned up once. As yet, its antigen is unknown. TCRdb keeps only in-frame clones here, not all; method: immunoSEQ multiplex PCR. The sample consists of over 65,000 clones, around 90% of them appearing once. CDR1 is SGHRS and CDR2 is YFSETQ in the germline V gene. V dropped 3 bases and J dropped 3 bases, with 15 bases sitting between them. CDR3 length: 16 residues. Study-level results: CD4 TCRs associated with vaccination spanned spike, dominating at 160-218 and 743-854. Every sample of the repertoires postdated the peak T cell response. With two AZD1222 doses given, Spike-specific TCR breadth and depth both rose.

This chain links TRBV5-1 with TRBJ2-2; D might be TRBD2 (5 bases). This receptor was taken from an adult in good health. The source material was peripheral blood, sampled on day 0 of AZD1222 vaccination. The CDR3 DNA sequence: TGCGCCAGCAGCTCCACGGGGATGTTGGACACCGGGGAGCTGTTTTTT. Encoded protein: CASSSTGMLDTGELFF.